This TCR beta chain was profiled in a study of neoadjuvant anti-PD-1 for oral cavity cancer. Study-level background: Non-progressing patients received a fourth nivolumab dose near day 43, then surgery on days 50-56.

Repertoires were generated with immunoSEQ multiplex PCR, while TCRdb's copy carries only in-frame clones and drops some. Of roughly 67,000 clones in the sample, 83% are singletons; the top ten hold roughly 3.4%. CDR1 is SGDLS and CDR2 is YYNGEE in the germline V gene. The V end was cut by 0 bases, the J end by 7 bases, with 19 bases between. The CDR3 consists of 16 residues. The sequence was obtained from a person aged 35-80 years with oral cavity squamous cell carcinoma. V usage is TRBV9 and J usage is TRBJ1-1; weak D call: TRBD1 (5 bases). Here the sequenced sample was PBMCs, taken before nivolumab (anti-PD-1) treatment. DNA of the CDR3: TGTGCCAGCAGCGTAGGGCTACAGGCCACCGGGGGTGAAGCTTTCTTT. This sequence encodes CASSVGLQATGGEAFF.